This TCR beta chain comes out of a study of T-cell memory formation after mild COVID-19. Overall study: TCR clustering was largely donor specific. Study results and limitations: Some clones that responded were present in memory (sampled pre-infection), which suggests cross-reactive memory joined. Of the contracting clones, CD4+ ones lay mainly in CM and EM, and CD8+ ones in EMRA.

TCRdb itself ran the 5' RACE reads through MiXCR, one entry per CDR3 protein. Seen here are hundreds of thousands of distinct CDR3 sequences, roughly 18% observed once, and the top ten hold 9% to 15%. V was shortened by 7 bases and J by 6 bases, with 16 bases between the two germline ends. Germline assignment: CDR1 SQVTM and CDR2 ANQGSEA. This CDR3 has 13 residues. As concerns this clonotype: Its target is not known.

Sequenced input: PBMCs or a T cell subset sorted from them (not recorded which). The V and J genes are TRBV29-1 and TRBJ2-1, with D perhaps matching TRBD1 or TRBD2 (5 bases each). The receptor was isolated from an adult woman who had mild COVID-19 (a few samples of this study predate the infection). Cell type and time point are not known. This CDR3 is CSALGELGNEQFF. CDR3 nucleotides: TGCAGCGCCCTAGGGGAGTTAGGCAATGAGCAGTTCTTC.